This is a list of T cell receptor beta chains from one sample in a study of blood T cell repertoires in COVID-19. The repertoire was sequenced with immunoSEQ multiplex PCR; TCRdb's copy has only in-frame clones and lacks some. The sample contains roughly 300,000 clones, about 85% of which appear only once. The sequencing input was peripheral blood. The receptors were gathered from a human donor in a cohort sampled during active COVID-19. Both conserved end residues are part of each CDR3. D genes are given only for firm matches.

D	V	J	CDR3	DNA
.	TRBV7-2	TRBJ1-2	CASSPQDYGYTF	TGTGCCAGCAGCCCCCAGGACTATGGCTACACCTTC
TRBD2	TRBV18	TRBJ2-1	CASSSRTSGIGNNEQFF	TGTGCCAGCTCATCCCGGACTAGCGGGATAGGTAACAATGAGCAGTTCTTC
TRBD2	TRBV3-1/TRBV3-2	TRBJ2-1	CASSHARSAGGYNEQFF	TGTGCCAGCAGCCATGCTCGCTCAGCGGGAGGGTACAATGAGCAGTTCTTC
.	TRBV7-9	TRBJ2-2	CASSSRQVTGELFF	TGTGCCAGCAGCAGCCGACAGGTCACCGGGGAGCTGTTTTTT
TRBD1	TRBV12-5	TRBJ1-4	CASGPDRGDEKLFF	TGTGCTAGTGGTCCCGACAGGGGAGATGAAAAACTGTTTTTT
TRBD2	TRBV5-5	TRBJ2-7	CASSLQLAVSSYEQYF	TGTGCCAGCAGCTTACAACTAGCGGTGAGCTCCTACGAGCAGTACTTC
.	TRBV28	TRBJ1-4	CASSLIYGMREKLFF	TGTGCCAGCAGTTTAATTTATGGCATGAGGGAAAAACTGTTTTTT
TRBD2	TRBV4-1	TRBJ2-6	CASSQRTSGKDGANVLTF	TGCGCCAGCAGCCAACGGACTAGCGGGAAGGATGGGGCCAACGTCCTGACTTTC
TRBD1	TRBV5-1	TRBJ1-1	CASSIAGQGEAFF	TGCGCCAGCAGCATCGCCGGACAGGGGGAAGCTTTCTTT
.	TRBV9	TRBJ1-1	CASSVGPGLMNTEAFF	TGTGCCAGCAGCGTAGGCCCAGGTCTCATGAACACTGAAGCTTTCTTT
TRBD1	TRBV5-6	TRBJ2-7	CASSLTGGLYEQYF	TGTGCCAGCAGCTTAACAGGGGGCTTATACGAGCAGTACTTC
.	TRBV6-2/TRBV6-3	TRBJ1-5	CASSYSRGSNQPQHF	TGTGCCAGCAGTTACTCCAGGGGCAGCAATCAGCCCCAGCATTTT
TRBD2	TRBV3-1/TRBV3-2	TRBJ2-1	CASSHPAGVNEQFF	TGTGCCAGCAGCCACCCAGCGGGAGTTAATGAGCAGTTCTTC
TRBD1	TRBV24-1	TRBJ1-2	CATSDVDRAYGYTF	TGTGCCACCAGTGATGTGGACAGGGCCTATGGCTACACCTTC
.	TRBV19	TRBJ1-1	CASSYLSGSAEAFF	TGTGCCAGTAGTTATCTTAGTGGAAGCGCTGAAGCTTTCTTT